The 12 T cell receptor beta chains listed next were all sequenced from one sample in a study of STAT5B mutations in CD4+ large granular lymphocyte leukemia. Sequencing used immunoSEQ multiplex PCR; TCRdb keeps in-frame clones, though not all of them. The data hold 30,000 to 35,000 clones, with approximately 69% observed a single time. Source material: CD4+ T cells from blood buffy coats. All receptors derive from a human donor in good health.

The rearrangement joins TRBV6-1 to TRBJ2-1; D possibly corresponds to TRBD2 (6 bases). The V gene's germline CDR1 is MNHNS and CDR2 SASEGT. This CDR3 contains 13 residues. V was shortened by 4 bases and J by 4 bases, with 8 bases between the two germline ends. The CDR3 DNA follows: TGTGCCAGCAGTGGTCGGGAGTACAATGAGCAGTTCTTC. Its translation is CASSGREYNEQFF.

The chain links TRBV5-1 to TRBJ2-5, with D perhaps matching TRBD1 (6 bases). CDR1 and CDR2 from the germline V gene are SGHRS and YFSETQ. V lost 4 bases, J lost 3 bases, and 10 bases lay in between. CDR3 length: 13 amino acids. Written as DNA, the CDR3 is TGCGCCAGCAGCACCACAGGGAAAGAGACCCAGTACTTC. As protein: CASSTTGKETQYF.

This chain uses TRBV30 with TRBJ2-2, with a tentative D call TRBD1 (5 bases). Trimming cost V 3 bases and J 3 bases, with 17 bases left between them. Looked up from germline, CDR1 is GTSNPN and CDR2 is SVGIG (reference sequence). The CDR3 totals 16 residues. CDR3 in amino acids: CAWSLGVNRYTGELFF. The CDR3 nucleotides are TGTGCCTGGAGCTTAGGGGTCAATCGGTACACCGGGGAGCTGTTTTTT.

This chain connects TRBV4-3 to TRBJ1-6, with 9 bases fitting TRBD1. The CDR3 contains 14 residues. The germline gives CDR1 LGHNA, CDR2 YSLEER. J was trimmed by 12 bases and V by 6 bases; bases with no gene match: 9. CDR3 residues: CASRGTGGAEPLHF. The CDR3 DNA reads as TGCGCCAGCAGGGGAACAGGGGGCGCCGAACCCCTCCACTTT.

This clone was seen a handful of times. This sequence joins TRBV19 and TRBJ2-2; TRBD1 matches at 8 bases. Trimming removed 5 bases from V and 6 bases from J; junction bases left unmatched: 5. The CDR3 is 14 residues long. Germline-derived CDR1 and CDR2 are LNHDA and SQIVND (reference sequence). The CDR3 sequence is CASSRQGWAGELFF. DNA of the CDR3: TGTGCCAGTAGTCGACAGGGGTGGGCCGGGGAGCTGTTTTTT.

The chain combines TRBV7-2 with TRBJ1-1; 8 nucleotides match TRBD1. Germline CDR1 is SGHTA and CDR2 is FQGNSA. There are 13 residues in the CDR3. V shed 3 bases, J shed 8 bases, and the junction held 5 bases outside the gene matches. As DNA, the CDR3 is TGTGCCAGCAGCTTCCAGGGGGCGATAGAAGCTTTCTTT. Residues: CASSFQGAIEAFF.

The V call is TRBV5-1, the J call TRBJ1-4; TRBD1 matches at 9 bases. CDR3 length equals 16 residues. The germline gives CDR1 SGHRS, CDR2 YFSETQ. V lost 5 bases, J lost 8 bases, and 13 bases stayed unmatched. CDR3 in DNA: TGCGCCAGCAGTCCTCCAGGAGGACAGGGGAGCGAAAAACTGTTTTTT. Its protein is CASSPPGGQGSEKLFF.

The chain joins TRBV7-2 to TRBJ2-1; no clear D gene. Germline V gives CDR1 SGHTA, CDR2 FQGNSA. Trimming shortened V by 2 bases and J by 5 bases, and 10 bases separated the two germline ends. The CDR3 sequence is 14 residues long. CDR3 sequence (DNA): TGTGCCAGCAGCTTATCTAGTGGGCACAATGAGCAGTTCTTC. The encoded protein is CASSLSSGHNEQFF.

V and J are TRBV18 and TRBJ2-1; 11 bases are a match to TRBD1. Per the germline V gene, CDR1 is KGHSH and CDR2 is LQKENI. V dropped 4 bases and J dropped 4; count of bases not matched to a gene: 3. CDR3 length: 15 residues. In DNA form, the CDR3 reads TGTGCCAGCTCACGCGGACAGGGGGCGTACAATGAGCAGTTCTTC. Its protein product is CASSRGQGAYNEQFF.

This clone was picked up a small number of times. J is TRBJ1-5 and V is TRBV4-3; no firm D call. The V gene lost 3 bases and the J gene lost 8 bases, with 17 bases spanning the gap. Germline assignment: CDR1 LGHNA and CDR2 YSLEER. This CDR3 is built from 15 residues. This CDR3 reads CASSQGGGVGEPQHF. The CDR3, as DNA: TGCGCCAGCAGCCAGGGAGGTGGGGTCGGAGAGCCCCAGCATTTT.

CDR3 bases: TGTGCCAGCAAAGGGAGACAGGCGGTGAATGGTGAAGCTTTCTTT. Protein: CASKGRQAVNGEAFF. This chain joins TRBV7-2 and TRBJ1-1; TRBD1 is a possible D gene (6 bases). CDR1 is SGHTA and CDR2 is FQGNSA in the germline V gene. This CDR3 contains 15 residues. Trimming removed 7 bases from V and 7 bases from J, with 22 bases in between.

This rearrangement joins TRBV2 to TRBJ2-7; D might be TRBD1 (6 bases). The CDR3 has 15 amino acids. V was pared by 2 bases and J by 5 bases, with 16 bases between. Germline CDR1 reads SNHLY; CDR2 reads FYNNEI. CDR3 amino acids: CASSESTGWKNEQYF. The CDR3 coding sequence is TGTGCCAGCAGTGAATCCACAGGGTGGAAGAACGAGCAGTACTTC.